This T cell receptor (beta chain) was sequenced during a study of shared clonotypes between healthy human individuals. This CDR3 spans 15 amino acids. The V and J ends lost 3 bases and 4 bases, in that order; junction bases with no gene match: 6. CDR1 SGHRS and CDR2 YFSETQ come from the germline V gene. Donors had no recently reported acute infections or vaccinations and were HIV-negative. Sorted-subset replicate PCRs used 200 ng DNA, 30,000 or so T cell genomes. Repertoires were generated with immunoSEQ multiplex PCR, while TCRdb's copy carries only in-frame clones and drops some. Of about 2 million clones detected, over 85% appear once; the ten largest clones hold around 0.13%.

V is TRBV5-1 and J is TRBJ2-5; 10 nucleotides agree with TRBD1. The TCR was taken from a man aged 18-30 years in good health. The sample was naive CD4+ T cells sorted from blood. Subset reported: CD45RA+ positively selected. DNA of the CDR3: TGCGCCAGCAGCTCGGGACAGGGGCCTCCAGAGACCCAGTACTTC. It specifies CASSSGQGPPETQYF.